The rows below give T cell receptor beta chains drawn from one sample of a study of cytomegalovirus exposure and HLA in healthy donors. This table comes from immunoSEQ multiplex PCR, and its TCRdb copy is limited to in-frame clones, with some not included. Counted here are about 160,000 clones, 75% occurring once; the ten biggest clones make up under 3%. Sequencing used PBMCs. All receptors come from a woman aged 45-60 years in good health and CMV-seropositive. CDR3s include the opening cysteine and the closing phenylalanine or tryptophan. Clone size is given for some rows only: seen once, a few or many times, or a class if the clone is expanded.

v_call	j_call	clone_size	cdr3_aa
TRBV6-6	TRBJ1-1	-	CASRDQVRGQTGAFF
TRBV5-1	TRBJ1-2	-	CASSRDRGSFYGYTF
TRBV19	TRBJ2-2	-	CASSTGFSGELFF
TRBV15	TRBJ1-6	-	CATSNKYTSPLHF
TRBV4-1	TRBJ2-7	-	CASSTTGGLSYEQYF
TRBV30	TRBJ1-2	few	CAWSAGTAIAYGYTF
TRBV29-1	TRBJ2-6	-	CSVEVRSWGANVLTF
TRBV27	TRBJ1-2	-	CASSNFDRESGYTF
TRBV11-2	TRBJ2-1	-	CASRTGGTYNEQFF
TRBV27	TRBJ2-4	few	CASSLQFGGLAKNIQYF
TRBV18	TRBJ1-1	few	CASSPVQGNTEAFF
TRBV2	TRBJ1-3	-	CASSEGSSGNTIYF
TRBV30	TRBJ1-1	-	CAWGFGQLNTEAFF
TRBV11-2	TRBJ1-1	-	CASSLALGRNTEAFF
TRBV30	TRBJ1-3	once	CAWDRAGNTIYF
TRBV6-6	TRBJ1-2	few	CASSYSDRVNGYTF
TRBV5-4	TRBJ2-5	few	CASSLQGGETQYF
TRBV6-1	-	-	CASRYTTLSEQYF
TRBV6-5	TRBJ1-5	-	CASRWTEDQPQHF
TRBV6-5	TRBJ1-2	-	CASSSYPTGSYGYTF
TRBV2	TRBJ2-3	-	CASSELAGVLDTQYF
TRBV6-6	TRBJ1-5	-	CASSFRKDRGWQPQHF
TRBV5-6	TRBJ1-3	few	CASSPNKGNTIYF
TRBV7-9	TRBJ2-7	-	CASSGQEGGTPYLYEQYF
TRBV6-1	TRBJ1-4	-	CASSRSGQGNEKLFF
TRBV4-1	TRBJ1-5	-	CASSQDGPGGTPGGNQPQHF
TRBV9	TRBJ2-1	-	CASSAPQGGHNEQFF
TRBV2	TRBJ1-6	-	CASLKQGSSPLHF
TRBV6-6	TRBJ1-2	once	CASSYGTIGGYTF
TRBV7-7	TRBJ1-1	-	CASSLRRNTEAFF
TRBV11-2	TRBJ2-1	-	CASSQTRFRDGEQFF
TRBV10-2	TRBJ1-4	-	CASSENREKLFF
TRBV5-6	TRBJ1-1	-	CASSRRGNTEAFF
TRBV6-5	TRBJ1-1	-	CASSSGGVRGNTEAFF
TRBV5-1	TRBJ1-2	few	CASSLDMGRGYGYTF
TRBV7-7	TRBJ2-3	-	CASSHGLGSADTQYF
TRBV7-8	TRBJ2-2	-	CASSLRMRGLANTGELFF
TRBV5-4	TRBJ2-5	-	CASSPTSGEETQYF
TRBV2	TRBJ2-7	-	CASGGLAAGEQYF
TRBV10-3	TRBJ1-2	-	CAIRGVANYGYTF
TRBV5-1	TRBJ2-3	-	CASSLERGNTDTQYF
TRBV19	TRBJ2-3	many	CASGGAQQDTQYF
TRBV5-1	TRBJ2-2	-	CASSSTGVGELFF
TRBV5-1	TRBJ2-1	-	CASSLGLAEGNEQFF
TRBV20-1	TRBJ1-1	-	CSAPTHTEAFF
TRBV10-3	TRBJ2-1	-	CAITRDRGLFNEQFF
TRBV6-1	TRBJ2-1	-	CASSEGWVAGGNEQFF
TRBV4-1	TRBJ2-3	-	CASRGTSGGRDTQYF
TRBV29-1	TRBJ1-2	-	CSVASGGDYGYTF
TRBV11-2	TRBJ2-6	-	CASSRLAGEITGANVLTF
TRBV6-5	TRBJ1-2	-	CASSYSGQGSYGYTF
TRBV2	TRBJ1-3	-	CASSGQGVSGNTIYF
TRBV5-1	TRBJ2-7	-	CASAEQGAGDEQYF
TRBV10-2	TRBJ2-7	-	CASSESRSHEQYF
TRBV12-5	TRBJ1-6	-	CASGLKTTGVWNSPLHF
TRBV25-1	TRBJ1-1	few	CASSDSAGLGTEAFF
TRBV5-8	TRBJ2-3	-	CASSFGQLTDTQYF